The present entry profiles one T cell receptor (beta chain) with its context. This specimen belongs to a study of CD8 T cells in Susac syndrome. Overall study: When their blood was taken, patients with Susac syndrome were therapy-naive, taking corticosteroids, or taking intravenous immunoglobulin alone.

Random hexamers were used to reverse transcribe 0.5 to 1 ug of RNA. TCRdb called the immunoSEQ multiplex PCR reads again in MiXCR, with one record for every CDR3 protein. Of about 240,000 distinct CDR3 sequences detected, around 96% appear once; the ten largest clones hold 0.095% to 0.12%. Trimming removed 1 base from V and 7 bases from J; junction bases left unmatched: 7. Germline V lookup: CDR1 MGHRA, CDR2 YSYEKL. This CDR3 region has 15 residues. The sequence was obtained from a human donor with Susac syndrome. The chain uses TRBV4-1 and TRBJ1-2; 9 nucleotides line up with TRBD1. Sequenced: CD4+ T cells from PBMCs. As DNA, the CDR3 is TGCGCCAGCAGCCAAGTGGGGACAGGGAAGGGTGGCTACACCTTC. Its translation: CASSQVGTGKGGYTF.